This TCR beta chain is from a study of T cells in Graves' hyperthyroidism and ophthalmopathy (dated by TCRdb to between 2018 and 2020). Background on the whole study: Peripheral blood was collected at initial diagnosis, before any treatment. Thyroid tissue and blood T-cell repertoires from six Graves' hyperthyroidism patients were also compared in the study. For training and testing, the 80 to 100 patients in the discovery cohort were randomly divided in a 7:3 ratio. Prospective prediction of ophthalmopathy was tested in an independent validation cohort consisting of some 20 hyperthyroidism patients and around 16 patients who later progressed to ophthalmopathy. To identify TCR V-J signatures that set the groups apart, the researchers used a discovery cohort of 100 patients, made up of under 45 with Graves' ophthalmopathy and some 58 with stable Graves' hyperthyroidism. TCR Vbeta CDR3 sequencing of around 130 peripheral blood samples (approximately 44 ophthalmopathy, 75 hyperthyroidism and roughly 17 progressor patients) is reported in the paper. After blood sampling, hyperthyroidism patients were treated with methimazole at a starting dose of 30 mg daily, and ophthalmopathy patients were treated with high-dose intravenous methylprednisolone. What the work shows at the level of the full study, not this receptor alone: A model built on a 13 V-J signature distinguished ophthalmopathy from stable hyperthyroidism, reaching 87.88% sensitivity and 81.08% specificity in cross-validation and 80%/75% in testing. In validation, progression to ophthalmopathy was predicted by the model with 70.59% sensitivity and just over 72% specificity, a median of 6.5 months before onset. No statistical method was used to set the sample size in advance, and investigators knew the group allocation. Blood samples also contained most of the expanded thyroid clonotypes (frequency above 0.001), which suggests that blood repertoires may reflect thyroid immune responses.

Relative to germline, V is 0 bases shorter and J is 6 bases shorter, with 9 bases between their ends. Via the germline V gene (reference sequence), CDR1 is DFQATT and CDR2 SNEGSKA. From the cysteine up to the phenylalanine, the CDR3 has a length of 12 residues. CDR3 DNA is the only sequence kept; it has 36 bases, read in frame from the first base. This clonotype was counted many times. The antigen it recognizes is unknown. Nothing much larger sits one base from this clone, and base qualities are not available. In the ophthalmopathy patients, disease was moderately to severely active, with a Clinical Activity Score of 3 or more, a NOSPECS grade of 4 or more, and a duration of less than 3 months. Exclusion was applied to patients with uncontrolled infections, other autoimmune diseases, pregnancy or lactation. Diagnoses relied on clinical symptoms, serum thyroxine and TRAb, thyroid ultrasound and orbital computed tomography. PBMCs were separated from 10 ml of fresh peripheral blood using Ficoll-Paque density gradient centrifugation. Total RNA was extracted with Trizol reagent, and quality was checked on an Agilent 2100 Bioanalyzer.

TCR beta CDR3 regions were amplified from RNA transcripts. The TCR CDR3 was subjected to a first round of RT-PCR using the HTBI primer set and the Qiagen OneStep RT-PCR kit. A second multiplex PCR round built the libraries, followed by size selection and purification. Sequencing of the libraries was done on an Illumina HiSeq2000 using paired-end 100 bp reads. On the study's bioinformatics: SOAPnuke was used to process the raw data, throwing out any read that contained adapters or uncalled bases, had a mean Phred below 15, or lacked an exact constant-primer or identifier match. COPE v1.2.5 was used to merge high-quality paired reads, and clonotypes were defined as unique nucleotide sequences. Clonotypes were aligned to IMGT TRBV, TRBD and TRBJ reference segments using MiTCR v1.1. The analysis was restricted to V-J combinations with a frequency above 0.0001, which together covered just over 98% of the repertoires. The TCS score was defined as the ratio of F50 (clonal expansion) to E x V (chaos), calculated using BLOSUM62-based TCRdist between CDR3 peptides within each V-J. Welch's t-statistics and random forest reduced just over 500 V-J features to 13, which were used in a naive Bayes classifier (R e1071). The similarity between thyroid and blood repertoires was quantified using the Morisita-Horn index. In-frame beta chains were kept once TCRdb had trimmed the public reads at Q25 with fastp and called clones with MiXCR. When rows share a CDR3 protein, they turn into one entry using the most common DNA and genes. The V and J calls and clone size come from TCRdb's table, not from the authors' own analysis. For this sample there are 550,000 to 700,000 distinct CDR3 sequences; roughly 14% appear just once. The ten largest clones represent 3.5% to 4.5% of the sample.

Specimen: blood. Here the chain combines TRBV20-1 and TRBJ2-7; the D gene is perhaps TRBD1 or TRBD2, each of them matching over 5 bases. The clonotype comes from a woman in her 40s with Graves' ophthalmopathy. The nucleotide sequence reads TGCAGTGCTAGAGATTTAGGGACCGAGCAGTACTTC. It codes for CSARDLGTEQYF.